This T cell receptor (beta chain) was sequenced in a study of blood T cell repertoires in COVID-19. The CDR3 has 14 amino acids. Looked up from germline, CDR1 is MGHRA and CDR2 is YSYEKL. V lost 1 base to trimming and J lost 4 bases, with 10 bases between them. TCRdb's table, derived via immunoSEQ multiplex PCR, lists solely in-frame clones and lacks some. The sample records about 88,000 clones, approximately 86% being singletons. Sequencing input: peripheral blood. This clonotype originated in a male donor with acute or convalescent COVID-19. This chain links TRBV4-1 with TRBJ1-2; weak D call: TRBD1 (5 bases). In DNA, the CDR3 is TGCGCCAGCAGCCAAGCCACAGGTATCTATGGCTACACCTTC. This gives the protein CASSQATGIYGYTF.